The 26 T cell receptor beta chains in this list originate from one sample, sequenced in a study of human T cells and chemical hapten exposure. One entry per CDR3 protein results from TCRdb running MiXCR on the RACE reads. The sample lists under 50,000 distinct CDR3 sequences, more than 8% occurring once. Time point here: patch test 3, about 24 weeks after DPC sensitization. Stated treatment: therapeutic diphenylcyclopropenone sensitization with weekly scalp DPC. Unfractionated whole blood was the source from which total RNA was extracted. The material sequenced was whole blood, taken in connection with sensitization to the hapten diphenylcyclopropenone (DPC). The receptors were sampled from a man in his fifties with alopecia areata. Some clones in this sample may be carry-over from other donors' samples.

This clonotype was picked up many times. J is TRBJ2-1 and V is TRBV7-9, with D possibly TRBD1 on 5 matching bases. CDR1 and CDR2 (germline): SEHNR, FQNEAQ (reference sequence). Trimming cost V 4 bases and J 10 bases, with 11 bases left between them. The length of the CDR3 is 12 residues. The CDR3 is CASSSQGYEQFF. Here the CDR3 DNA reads TGTGCCAGCAGCTCCCAGGGTTACGAGCAGTTCTTC.

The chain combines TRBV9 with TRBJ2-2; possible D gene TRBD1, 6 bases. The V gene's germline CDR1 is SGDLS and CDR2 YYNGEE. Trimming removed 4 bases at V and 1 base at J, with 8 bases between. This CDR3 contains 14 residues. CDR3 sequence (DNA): TGTGCCAGCAGCCCGGGACAGAACACCGGGGAGCTGTTTTTT. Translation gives CASSPGQNTGELFF.

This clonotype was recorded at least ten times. CDR3 residues: CSARDFDAYSYEQYF. CDR3 DNA sequence: TGCAGTGCTAGAGATTTCGACGCCTACTCCTACGAGCAGTACTTC. J is TRBJ2-7 and V is TRBV20-1; D gene ambiguous. This CDR3 spans 15 amino acids. The germline gives CDR1 DFQATT, CDR2 SNEGSKA (reference sequence). V was clipped by 0 bases and J by 0 bases, with 12 bases between them.

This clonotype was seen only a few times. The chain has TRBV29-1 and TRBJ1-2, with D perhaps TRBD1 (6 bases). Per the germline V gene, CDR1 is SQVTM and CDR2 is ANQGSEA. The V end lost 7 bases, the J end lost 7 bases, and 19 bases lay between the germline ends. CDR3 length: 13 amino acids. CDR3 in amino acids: CSGYLTGGLGYTF. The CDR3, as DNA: TGCAGCGGATACCTGACAGGAGGTCTTGGCTACACCTTC.

The CDR3 region has the DNA TGTGCCAGCAGTTTGACTAGCGGAGGGTTTGAGACCCAGTACTTC. This codes for CASSLTSGGFETQYF. The chain combines TRBV6-4 with TRBJ2-5, with 9 positions matching TRBD2. Trimming took 5 bases from V and 5 from J; bases not matched to a gene: 9. CDR3 length: 15 residues. Germline values: CDR1 MRHNA, CDR2 SNTAGT.

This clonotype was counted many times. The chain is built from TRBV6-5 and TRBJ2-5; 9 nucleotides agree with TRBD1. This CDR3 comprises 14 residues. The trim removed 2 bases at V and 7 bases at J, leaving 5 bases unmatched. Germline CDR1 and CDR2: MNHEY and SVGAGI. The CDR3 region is CASSYQDRGVTQYF. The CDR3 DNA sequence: TGTGCCAGCAGTTACCAGGACAGGGGTGTGACCCAGTACTTC.

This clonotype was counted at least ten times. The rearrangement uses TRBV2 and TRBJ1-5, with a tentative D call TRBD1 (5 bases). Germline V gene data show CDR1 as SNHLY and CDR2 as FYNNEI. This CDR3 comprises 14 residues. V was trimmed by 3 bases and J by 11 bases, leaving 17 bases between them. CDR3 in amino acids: CASSDGRGPQAQHF. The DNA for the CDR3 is TGTGCCAGCAGTGATGGGAGGGGCCCTCAAGCCCAGCATTTT.

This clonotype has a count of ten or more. CDR3 residues: CASRGRGSHQPQHF. The CDR3 DNA reads as TGTGCCAGCAGGGGCAGGGGTTCTCATCAGCCCCAGCATTTT. V is TRBV28 and J is TRBJ1-5, with D tentatively TRBD1 (6 bases). V was clipped by 6 bases and J by 5 bases, with 14 bases between them. The CDR3 is made up of 14 amino acids. The germline V gene encodes CDR1 MDHEN and CDR2 SYDVKM. Together with reference TRBV28 and TRBJ1-5, the CDR3 gives the full variable domain: DVKVTQSSRYLVKRTGEKVFLECVQDMDHENMFWYRQDPGLGLRLIYFSYDVKMKEKGDIPEGYSVSREKKERFSLILESASTNQTSMYLCASRGRGSHQPQHFGDGTRLSIL.

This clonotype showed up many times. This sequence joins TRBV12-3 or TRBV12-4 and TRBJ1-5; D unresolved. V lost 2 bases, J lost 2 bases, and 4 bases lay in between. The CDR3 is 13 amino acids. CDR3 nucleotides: TGTGCCAGCAGTTTAATGGGCAATCAGCCCCAGCATTTT. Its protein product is CASSLMGNQPQHF.

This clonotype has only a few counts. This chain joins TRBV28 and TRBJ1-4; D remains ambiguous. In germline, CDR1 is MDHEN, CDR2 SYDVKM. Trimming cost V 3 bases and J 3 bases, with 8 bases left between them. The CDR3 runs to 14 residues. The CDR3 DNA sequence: TGTGCCAGCAGTTTGGGCAGATCTAATGAAAAACTGTTTTTT. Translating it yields CASSLGRSNEKLFF.

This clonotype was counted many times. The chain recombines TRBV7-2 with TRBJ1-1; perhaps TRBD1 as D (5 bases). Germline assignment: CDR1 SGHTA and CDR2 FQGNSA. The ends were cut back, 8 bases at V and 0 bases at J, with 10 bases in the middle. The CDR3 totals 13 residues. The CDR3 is CASVGPMNTEAFF. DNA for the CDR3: TGTGCCAGCGTGGGGCCAATGAACACTGAAGCTTTCTTT.

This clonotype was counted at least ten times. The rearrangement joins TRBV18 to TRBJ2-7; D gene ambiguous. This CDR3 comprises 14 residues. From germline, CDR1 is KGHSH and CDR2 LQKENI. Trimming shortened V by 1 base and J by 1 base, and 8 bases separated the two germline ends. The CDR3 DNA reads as TGTGCCAGCTCACCACTCCAGGAATCCTACGAGCAGTACTTC. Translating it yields CASSPLQESYEQYF. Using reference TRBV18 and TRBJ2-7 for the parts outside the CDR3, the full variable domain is NAGVMQNPRHLVRRRGQEARLRCSPMKGHSHVYWYRQLPEEGLKFMVYLQKENIIDESGMPKERFSAEFPKEGPSILRIQQVVRGDSAAYFCASSPLQESYEQYFGPGTRLTVT.

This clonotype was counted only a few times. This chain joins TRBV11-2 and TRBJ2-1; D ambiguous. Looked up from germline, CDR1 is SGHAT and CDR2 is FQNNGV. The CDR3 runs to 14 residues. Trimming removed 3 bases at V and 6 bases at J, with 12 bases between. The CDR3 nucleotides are TGTGCCAGCAGCTTGGACCGGGCCGGCAATGAGCAGTTCTTC. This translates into CASSLDRAGNEQFF.

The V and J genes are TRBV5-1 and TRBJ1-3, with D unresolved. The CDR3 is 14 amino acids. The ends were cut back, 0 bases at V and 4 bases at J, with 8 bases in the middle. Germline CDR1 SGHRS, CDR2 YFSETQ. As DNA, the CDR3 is TGCGCCAGCAGCTTGGGATCCTGGGGAAACACCATATATTTT. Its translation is CASSLGSWGNTIYF.

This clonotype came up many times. CDR3 amino acids: CASSLWGALNTGELFF. The DNA of the CDR3 is TGTGCCAGCAGTTTATGGGGGGCCCTAAACACCGGGGAGCTGTTTTTT. The chain recombines TRBV28 with TRBJ2-2; D is perhaps TRBD1 (6 bases). The CDR3 is 16 amino acids. V dropped 0 bases and J dropped 2 bases, with 10 bases sitting between them. Looked up from germline, CDR1 is MDHEN and CDR2 is SYDVKM.

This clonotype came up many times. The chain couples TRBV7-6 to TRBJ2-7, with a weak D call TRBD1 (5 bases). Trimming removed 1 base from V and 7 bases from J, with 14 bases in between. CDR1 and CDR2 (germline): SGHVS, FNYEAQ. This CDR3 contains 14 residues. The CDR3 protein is CASSLVTASGEQYF. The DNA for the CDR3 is TGTGCCAGCAGCTTAGTGACAGCCTCTGGGGAGCAGTACTTC.

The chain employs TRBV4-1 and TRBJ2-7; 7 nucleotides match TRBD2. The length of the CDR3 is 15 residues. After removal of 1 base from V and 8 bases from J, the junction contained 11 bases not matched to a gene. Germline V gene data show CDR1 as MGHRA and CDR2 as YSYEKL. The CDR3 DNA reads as TGCGCCAGCAGCCAAGCGGGGACTACTTATATGAAGCAGTACTTC. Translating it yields CASSQAGTTYMKQYF.

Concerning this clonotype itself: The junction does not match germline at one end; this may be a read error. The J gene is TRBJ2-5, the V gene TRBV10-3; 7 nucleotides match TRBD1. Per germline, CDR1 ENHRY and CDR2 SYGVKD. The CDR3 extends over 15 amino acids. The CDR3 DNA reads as TGTGCCACCAGTTTCGGGACAGATTTTCAAGAGACCCAGTACTTC. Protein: CATSFGTDFQETQYF.

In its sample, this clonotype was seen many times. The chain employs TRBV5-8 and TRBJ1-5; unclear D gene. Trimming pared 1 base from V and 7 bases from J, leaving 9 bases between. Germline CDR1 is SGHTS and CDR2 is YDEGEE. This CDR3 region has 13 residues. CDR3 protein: CASSLLGGQPQHF. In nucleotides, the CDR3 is TGTGCCAGCAGCTTGCTGGGAGGGCAGCCCCAGCATTTT.

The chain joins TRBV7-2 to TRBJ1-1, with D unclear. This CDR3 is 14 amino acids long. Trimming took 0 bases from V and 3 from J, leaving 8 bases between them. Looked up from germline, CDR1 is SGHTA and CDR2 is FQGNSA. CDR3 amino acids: CASSLAGKYTEAFF. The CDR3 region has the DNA TGTGCCAGCAGCTTAGCGGGCAAATACACTGAAGCTTTCTTT.

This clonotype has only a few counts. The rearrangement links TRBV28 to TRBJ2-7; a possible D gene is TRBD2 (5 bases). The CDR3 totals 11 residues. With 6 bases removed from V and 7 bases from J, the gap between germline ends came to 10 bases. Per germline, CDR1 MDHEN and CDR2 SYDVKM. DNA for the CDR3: TGTGCCAGCAGCCCAAGAGGGGAGCAGTACTTC. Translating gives CASSPRGEQYF.

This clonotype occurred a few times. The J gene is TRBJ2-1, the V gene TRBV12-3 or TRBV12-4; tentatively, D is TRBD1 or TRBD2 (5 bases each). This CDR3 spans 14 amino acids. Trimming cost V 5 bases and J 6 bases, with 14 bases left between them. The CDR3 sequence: CASSTGAPGNEQFF. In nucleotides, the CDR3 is TGTGCCAGCAGTACCGGGGCCCCGGGCAATGAGCAGTTCTTC.

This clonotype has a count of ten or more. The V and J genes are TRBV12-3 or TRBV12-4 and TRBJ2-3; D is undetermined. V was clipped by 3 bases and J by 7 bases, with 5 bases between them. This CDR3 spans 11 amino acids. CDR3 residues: CASSLGYTQYF. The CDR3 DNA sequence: TGTGCCAGCAGTTTGGGTTATACGCAGTATTTT.

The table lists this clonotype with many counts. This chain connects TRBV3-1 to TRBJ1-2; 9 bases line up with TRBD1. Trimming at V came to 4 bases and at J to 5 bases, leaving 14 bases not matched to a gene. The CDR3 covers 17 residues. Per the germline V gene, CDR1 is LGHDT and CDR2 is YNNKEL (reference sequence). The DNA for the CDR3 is TGTGCCAGCAGCCTACAGGGGGCACACTTAGGGGGATATGGCTACACCTTC. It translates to CASSLQGAHLGGYGYTF.

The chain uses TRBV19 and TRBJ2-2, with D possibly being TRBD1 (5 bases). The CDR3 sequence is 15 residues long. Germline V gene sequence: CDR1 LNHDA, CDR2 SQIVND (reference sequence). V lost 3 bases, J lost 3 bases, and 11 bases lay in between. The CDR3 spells CASSIGDRYTGELFF. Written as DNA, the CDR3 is TGTGCCAGTAGTATTGGTGACAGATACACCGGGGAGCTGTTTTTT.

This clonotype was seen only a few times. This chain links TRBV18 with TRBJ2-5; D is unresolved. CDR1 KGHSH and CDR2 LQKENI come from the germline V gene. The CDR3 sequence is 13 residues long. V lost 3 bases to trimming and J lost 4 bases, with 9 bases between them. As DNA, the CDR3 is TGTGCCAGCTCACCGACGTTGGGAGAGACCCAGTACTTC. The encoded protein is CASSPTLGETQYF.